A selection of T cell receptor beta chains follows, all from one sample in a study of T cell responses to AZD1222 COVID-19 vaccine. The data were produced by immunoSEQ multiplex PCR, yet TCRdb's version contains in-frame clones alone and is incomplete. The sample contains roughly 150,000 clones, 90% of which appear only once. The material was peripheral blood, obtained on day 0 of AZD1222 vaccination. The receptors shown here come from an adult in good health. Both conserved end residues are part of each CDR3. D genes are given only for firm matches. Some rows have no size entry. The others give once, few or many, or a class for an expanded clone.

>TRBD1|TRBJ2-1|TRBV24-1|-
CATSAMNGTDSYNEQFF
TGTGCCACCAGTGCCATGAACGGGACAGACTCCTACAATGAGCAGTTCTTC
>TRBD1|TRBJ2-5|TRBV4-3|-
CASSQDPGTGLKTQYF
TGCGCCAGCAGCCAAGATCCGGGGACAGGTTTAAAGACCCAGTACTTC
>-|TRBJ2-7|TRBV7-3|once
CASSLGGSGYEQYF
TGTGCCAGCAGCTTAGGGGGATCAGGATACGAGCAGTACTTC
>TRBD1|TRBJ2-7|TRBV15|-
CATSRDRGTGAFAYEQYF
TGTGCCACCAGCAGAGATCGGGGAACAGGGGCCTTCGCCTACGAGCAGTACTTC
>TRBD1|TRBJ1-1|TRBV4-2|-
CASSTPRDSSEAFF
TGTGCCAGCAGCACCCCCCGGGACAGTAGTGAAGCTTTCTTT
>TRBD2|TRBJ2-7|TRBV25-1|-
CASSLSSGRALDEQYF
TGTGCCAGCAGCCTTTCAAGCGGGAGGGCCTTGGACGAGCAGTACTTC
>TRBD1|TRBJ1-1|TRBV28|-
CASSFGTGGYDTEAFF
TGTGCCAGCAGTTTTGGGACAGGGGGCTATGACACTGAAGCTTTCTTT
>-|TRBJ1-5|TRBV10-3|-
CAISEGRRGPYQPQHF
TGTGCCATCAGTGAGGGGCGAAGGGGCCCTTATCAGCCCCAGCATTTT
>-|TRBJ1-1|TRBV14|-
CASSQEASLDTEAFF
TGTGCCAGCAGCCAAGAGGCCTCGCTCGACACTGAAGCTTTCTTT
>-|TRBJ1-2|TRBV29-1|few
CSVWVGEANYGYTF
TGCAGCGTTTGGGTAGGGGAAGCTAACTATGGCTACACCTTC
>TRBD2|TRBJ2-1|TRBV30|-
CAWGSGRAVDEQFF
TGTGCCTGGGGTAGCGGGAGGGCCGTCGATGAGCAGTTCTTC
>TRBD1|TRBJ1-1|TRBV6-1|-
CASSDDRGPRTEAFF
TGTGCCAGCAGTGATGACAGGGGTCCGCGAACTGAAGCTTTCTTT
>-|TRBJ2-5|TRBV27|-
CASSKDGGAGGETQYF
TGTGCCAGCAGTAAGGACGGGGGCGCTGGGGGAGAGACCCAGTACTTC
>-|TRBJ2-5|TRBV7-9|-
CASSSRQSVQETQYF
TGTGCCAGCAGCTCCAGACAGAGTGTCCAAGAGACCCAGTACTTC